Listed below are T cell receptor beta chains from one sample, sequenced in a study of T cell responses to AZD1222 COVID-19 vaccine. TCRdb keeps only in-frame clones here, not all; method: immunoSEQ multiplex PCR. The profile shows around 120,000 clones, roughly 92% of them singletons. The sample here was peripheral blood, taken 28 days after the second AZD1222 dose. These receptors came from an adult who received the AZD1222 COVID-19 vaccine. The conserved cysteine and the conserved F or W are not part of the CDR3 here.

j_call | v_call | cdr3_aa
TRBJ2-2 | TRBV5-1 | ASSLEGQTYTGELF
TRBJ2-7 | TRBV6-5 | ASSFGRGKDEQY
TRBJ2-3 | TRBV3-1/TRBV3-2 | ASSQYGALGTDTQY
TRBJ2-1 | TRBV6-4 | ASSPGPSSNEQF
TRBJ2-7 | TRBV11-2 | ASSLVSSTEQY
TRBJ1-2 | TRBV19 | ASSIERWRGYT
TRBJ1-1 | TRBV27 | ASRGWGNTEAF
TRBJ2-3 | TRBV12-3/TRBV12-4 | ATKRRGTDTQY
TRBJ2-1 | TRBV7-2 | ASSLGHYQLNEQF
TRBJ1-1 | TRBV5-6 | ASSFPDREAF
TRBJ2-1 | TRBV24-1 | ATSDPSYNEQF
TRBJ2-3 | TRBV9 | ASSPRDRIQY
TRBJ1-1 | TRBV9 | ASSPLGGSAEAF
TRBJ2-1 | TRBV7-3 | ASSRSGLSYNEQF
TRBJ2-1 | TRBV7-2 | ASKTELSSYNEQF
TRBJ1-2 | TRBV30 | AWSGGTDGYT
TRBJ2-2 | TRBV3-1/TRBV3-2 | ASRGQGLNTGELF
TRBJ1-1 | TRBV19 | ASSSIHRAEEAF
TRBJ2-5 | TRBV6-2/TRBV6-3 | ASSYAETQY
TRBJ2-3 | TRBV7-2 | ASSRRTGMFTDTQY
TRBJ2-1 | TRBV18 | ASSPLLAGFNEQF
TRBJ1-2 | TRBV2 | ASTRERGIYGYT